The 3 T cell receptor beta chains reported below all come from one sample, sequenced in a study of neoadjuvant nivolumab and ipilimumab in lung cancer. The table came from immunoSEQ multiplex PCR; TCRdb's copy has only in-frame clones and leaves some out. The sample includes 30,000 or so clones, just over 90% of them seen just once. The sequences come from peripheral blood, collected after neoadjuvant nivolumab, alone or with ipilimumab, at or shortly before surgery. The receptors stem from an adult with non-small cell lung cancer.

In DNA form, the CDR3 reads TGTGCCAGCACCCCGGGGGGTGGCCCCGAGCAGTACTTC. It codes for CASTPGGGPEQYF. The chain recombines TRBV5-4 with TRBJ2-7, with 7 bases that match TRBD2. Germline CDR1 reads SGHNT; CDR2 reads YYREEE (reference sequence). J gave up 6 bases and V 6 bases, and 9 bases lay outside the gene matches. The length of the CDR3 is 13 residues.

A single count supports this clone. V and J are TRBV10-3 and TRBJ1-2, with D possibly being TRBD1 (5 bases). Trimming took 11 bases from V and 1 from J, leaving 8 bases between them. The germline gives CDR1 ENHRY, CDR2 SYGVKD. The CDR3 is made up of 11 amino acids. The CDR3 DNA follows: TGTGCCTCACAGGATAACTATGGCTACACCTTC. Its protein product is CASQDNYGYTF.

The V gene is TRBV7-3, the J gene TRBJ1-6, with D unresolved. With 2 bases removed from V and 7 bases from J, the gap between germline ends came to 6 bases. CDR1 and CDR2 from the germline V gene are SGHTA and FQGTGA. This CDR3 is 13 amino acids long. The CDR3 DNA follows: TGTGCCAGCAGCTTAGGGGTAAATTCACCCCTCCACTTT. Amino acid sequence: CASSLGVNSPLHF.